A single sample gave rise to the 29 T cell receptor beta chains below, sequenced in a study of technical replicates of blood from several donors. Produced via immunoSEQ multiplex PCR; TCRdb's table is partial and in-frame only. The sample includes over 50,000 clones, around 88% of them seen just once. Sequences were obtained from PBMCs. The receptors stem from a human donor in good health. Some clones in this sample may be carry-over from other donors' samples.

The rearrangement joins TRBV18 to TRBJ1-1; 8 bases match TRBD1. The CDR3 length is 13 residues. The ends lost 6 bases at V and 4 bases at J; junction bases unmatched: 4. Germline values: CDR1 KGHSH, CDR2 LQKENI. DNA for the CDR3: TGTGCCAGCTCCCTGGGACAGGCCACTGAAGCTTTCTTT. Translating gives CASSLGQATEAFF. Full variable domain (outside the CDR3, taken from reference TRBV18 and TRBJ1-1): NAGVMQNPRHLVRRRGQEARLRCSPMKGHSHVYWYRQLPEEGLKFMVYLQKENIIDESGMPKERFSAEFPKEGPSILRIQQVVRGDSAAYFCASSLGQATEAFFGQGTRLTVV.

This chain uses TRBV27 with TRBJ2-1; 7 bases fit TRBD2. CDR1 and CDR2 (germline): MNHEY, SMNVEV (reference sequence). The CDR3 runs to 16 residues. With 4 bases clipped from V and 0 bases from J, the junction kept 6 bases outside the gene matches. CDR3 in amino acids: CASSWGERGSYNEQFF. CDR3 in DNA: TGTGCCAGCAGTTGGGGAGAGCGGGGCTCCTACAATGAGCAGTTCTTC.

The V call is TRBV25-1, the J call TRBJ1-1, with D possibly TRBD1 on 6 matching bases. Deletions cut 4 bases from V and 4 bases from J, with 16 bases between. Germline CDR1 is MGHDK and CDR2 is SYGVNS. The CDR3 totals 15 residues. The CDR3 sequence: CASSAEQGLSTEAFF. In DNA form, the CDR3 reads TGTGCCAGCAGTGCAGAACAGGGTTTAAGCACTGAAGCTTTCTTT. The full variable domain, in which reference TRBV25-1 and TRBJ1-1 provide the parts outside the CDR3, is EADIYQTPRYLVIGTGKKITLECSQTMGHDKMYWYQQDPGMELHLIHYSYGVNSTEKGDLSSESTVSRIRTEHFPLTLESARPSHTSQYLCASSAEQGLSTEAFFGQGTRLTVV.

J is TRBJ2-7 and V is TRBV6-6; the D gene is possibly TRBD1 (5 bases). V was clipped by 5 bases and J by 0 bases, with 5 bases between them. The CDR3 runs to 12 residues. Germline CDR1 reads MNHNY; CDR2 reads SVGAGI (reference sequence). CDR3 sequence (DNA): TGTGCCAGCAGTACAGGCTCCTACGAGCAGTACTTC. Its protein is CASSTGSYEQYF.

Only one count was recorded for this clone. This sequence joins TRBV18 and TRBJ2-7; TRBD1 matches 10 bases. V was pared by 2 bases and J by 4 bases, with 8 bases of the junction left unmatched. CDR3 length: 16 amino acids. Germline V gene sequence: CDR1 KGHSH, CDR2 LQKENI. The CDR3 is CASSPTNRDRGYEQYF. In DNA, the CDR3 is TGTGCCAGCTCACCAACTAACCGGGACAGGGGTTACGAGCAGTACTTC.

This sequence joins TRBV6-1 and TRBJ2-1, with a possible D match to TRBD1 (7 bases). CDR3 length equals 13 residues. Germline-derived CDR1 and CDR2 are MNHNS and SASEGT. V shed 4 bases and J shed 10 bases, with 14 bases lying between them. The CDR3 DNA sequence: TGTGCCAGCAGTGCAACAGGGGCGGGGGAGCAGTTCTTC. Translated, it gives CASSATGAGEQFF.

The chain's CDR3 is CASSLDGVPYEQYF. The CDR3 DNA sequence: TGCGCCAGCAGCTTGGACGGGGTTCCCTACGAGCAGTACTTC. The V and J genes are TRBV5-1 and TRBJ2-7; possibly TRBD2 for D (5 bases). The CDR3 consists of 14 residues. The V and J ends lost 0 bases and 2 bases respectively, with 9 bases between them. Germline V lookup: CDR1 SGHRS, CDR2 YFSETQ.

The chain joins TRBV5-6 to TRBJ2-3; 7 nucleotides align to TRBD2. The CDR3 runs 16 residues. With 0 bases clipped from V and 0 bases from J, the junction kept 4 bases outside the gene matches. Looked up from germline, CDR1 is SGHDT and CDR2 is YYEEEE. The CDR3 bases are TGTGCCAGCAGCTTGGGGGCGGGGGTAAGCACAGATACGCAGTATTTT. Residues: CASSLGAGVSTDTQYF.

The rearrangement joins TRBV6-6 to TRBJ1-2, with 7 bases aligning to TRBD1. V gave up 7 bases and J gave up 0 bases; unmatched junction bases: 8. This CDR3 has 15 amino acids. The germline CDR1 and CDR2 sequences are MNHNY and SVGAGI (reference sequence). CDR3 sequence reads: CASTATTGANYGYTF. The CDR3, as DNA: TGTGCCAGCACCGCTACCACAGGGGCTAACTATGGCTACACCTTC.

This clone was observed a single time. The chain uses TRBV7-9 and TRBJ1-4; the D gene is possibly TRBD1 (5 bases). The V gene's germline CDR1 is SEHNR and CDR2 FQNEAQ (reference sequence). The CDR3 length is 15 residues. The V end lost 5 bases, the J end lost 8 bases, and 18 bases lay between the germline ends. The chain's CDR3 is CASSRWGSHGEKLFF. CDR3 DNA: TGTGCCAGCAGCAGATGGGGCTCGCATGGGGAAAAACTGTTTTTT.

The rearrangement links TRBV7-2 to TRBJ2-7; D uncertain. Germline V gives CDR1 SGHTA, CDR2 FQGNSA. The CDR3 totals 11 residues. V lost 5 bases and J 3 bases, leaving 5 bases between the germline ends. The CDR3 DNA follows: TGTGCCAGCAGCCCACTCTACGAGCAGTACTTC. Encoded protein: CASSPLYEQYF.

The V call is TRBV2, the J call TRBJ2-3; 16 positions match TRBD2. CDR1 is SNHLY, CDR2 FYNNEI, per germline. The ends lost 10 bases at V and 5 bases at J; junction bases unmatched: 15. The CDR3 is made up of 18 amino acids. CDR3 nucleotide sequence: TGTGCCAACCGAATACCGGGACTAGCGGGAGGGCCCATAGATACGCAGTATTTT. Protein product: CANRIPGLAGGPIDTQYF.

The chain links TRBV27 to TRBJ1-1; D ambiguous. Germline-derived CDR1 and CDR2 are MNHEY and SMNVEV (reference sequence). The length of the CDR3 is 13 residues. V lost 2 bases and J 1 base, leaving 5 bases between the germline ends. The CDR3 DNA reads TGTGCCAGCAGTTTACGGGGGAACACTGAAGCTTTCTTT. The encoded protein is CASSLRGNTEAFF.

The CDR3 reads CASGLVLGEGQLNSPLHF. CDR3 nucleotide sequence: TGTGCTAGTGGTTTGGTACTTGGGGAGGGCCAGCTGAATTCACCCCTCCACTTT. The chain is built from TRBV12-5 and TRBJ1-6; D remains ambiguous. Trimming shortened V by 0 bases and J by 7 bases, and 19 bases separated the two germline ends. The CDR3 spans 18 residues. CDR1 and CDR2 (germline): LGHNT, FRNRAP.

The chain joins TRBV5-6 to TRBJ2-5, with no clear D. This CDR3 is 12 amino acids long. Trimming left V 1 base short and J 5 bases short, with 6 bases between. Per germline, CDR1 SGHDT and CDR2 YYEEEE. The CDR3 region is CASSLSSETQYF. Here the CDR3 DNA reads TGTGCCAGCAGCTTGAGTAGTGAGACCCAGTACTTC.

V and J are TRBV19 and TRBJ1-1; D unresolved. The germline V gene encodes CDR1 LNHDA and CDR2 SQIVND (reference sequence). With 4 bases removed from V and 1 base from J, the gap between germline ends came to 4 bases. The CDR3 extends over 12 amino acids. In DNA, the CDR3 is TGTGCCAGTAGTAGGCAGAACACTGAAGCTTTCTTT. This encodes CASSRQNTEAFF. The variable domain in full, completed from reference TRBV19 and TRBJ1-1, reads DGGITQSPKYLFRKEGQNVTLSCEQNLNHDAMYWYRQDPGQGLRLIYYSQIVNDFQKGDIAEGYSVSREKKESFPLTVTSAQKNPTAFYLCASSRQNTEAFFGQGTRLTVV.

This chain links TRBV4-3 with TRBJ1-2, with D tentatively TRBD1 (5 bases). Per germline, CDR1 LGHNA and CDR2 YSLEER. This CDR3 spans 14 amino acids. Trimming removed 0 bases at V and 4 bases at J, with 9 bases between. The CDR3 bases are TGCGCCAGCAGCCAAGAGCAGGGAACCTATGGCTACACCTTC. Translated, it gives CASSQEQGTYGYTF.

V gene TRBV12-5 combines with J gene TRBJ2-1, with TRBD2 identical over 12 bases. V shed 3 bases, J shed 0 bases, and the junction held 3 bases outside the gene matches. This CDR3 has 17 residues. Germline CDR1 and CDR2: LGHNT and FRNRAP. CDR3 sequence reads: CASGLGLAGSSYNEQFF. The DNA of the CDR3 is TGTGCTAGTGGTTTAGGACTAGCGGGGAGCTCCTACAATGAGCAGTTCTTC. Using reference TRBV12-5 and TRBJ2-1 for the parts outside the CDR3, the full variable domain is DARVTQTPRHKVTEMGQEVTMRCQPILGHNTVFWYRQTMMQGLELLAYFRNRAPLDDSGMPKDRFSAEMPDATLATLKIQPSEPRDSAVYFCASGLGLAGSSYNEQFFGPGTRLTVL.

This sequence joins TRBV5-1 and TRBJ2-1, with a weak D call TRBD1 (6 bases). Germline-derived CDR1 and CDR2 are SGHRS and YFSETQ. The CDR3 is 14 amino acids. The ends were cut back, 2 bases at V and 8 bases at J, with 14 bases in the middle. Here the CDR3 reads CASSLTGTWDEQFF. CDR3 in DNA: TGCGCCAGCAGCTTAACCGGGACATGGGATGAGCAGTTCTTC. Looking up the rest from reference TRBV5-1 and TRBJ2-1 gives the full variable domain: KAGVTQTPRYLIKTRGQQVTLSCSPISGHRSVSWYQQTPGQGLQFLFEYFSETQRNKGNFPGRFSGRQFSNSRSEMNVSTLELGDSALYLCASSLTGTWDEQFFGPGTRLTVL.

The CDR3 DNA is TGTGCCAGCAGTAGCAACCCGACAGCTCAGCAGTACTTC. It translates to CASSSNPTAQQYF. The chain joins TRBV6-5 to TRBJ2-7; weak D call: TRBD1 (5 bases). Germline V CDR1 and CDR2: MNHEY, SVGAGI. Trimming shortened V by 5 bases and J by 8 bases, and 16 bases separated the two germline ends. CDR3 length equals 13 residues.

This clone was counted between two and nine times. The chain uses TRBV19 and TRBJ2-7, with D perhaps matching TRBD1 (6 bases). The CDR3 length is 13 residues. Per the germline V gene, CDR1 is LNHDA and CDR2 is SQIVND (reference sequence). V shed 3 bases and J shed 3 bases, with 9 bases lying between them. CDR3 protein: CASSIEDSYEQYF. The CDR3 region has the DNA TGTGCCAGTAGTATTGAGGACAGCTACGAGCAGTACTTC.

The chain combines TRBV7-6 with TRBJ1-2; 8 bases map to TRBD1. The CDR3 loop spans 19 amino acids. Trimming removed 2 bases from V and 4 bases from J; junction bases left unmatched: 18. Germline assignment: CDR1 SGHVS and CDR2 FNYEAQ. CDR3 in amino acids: CASSLTPPDREPISYGYTF. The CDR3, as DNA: TGTGCCAGCAGCTTAACCCCACCGGACAGGGAGCCAATATCCTATGGCTACACCTTC.

This CDR3 is CASSQLAGALSDEQYF. The DNA for the CDR3 is TGTGCCAGCTCACAGCTAGCGGGGGCCCTCTCGGACGAGCAGTACTTC. This chain uses TRBV18 with TRBJ2-7; TRBD2 matches at 10 bases. With V trimmed by 4 bases and J by 5 bases, 11 bases remained unmatched. The CDR3 contains 16 residues. Per the germline V gene, CDR1 is KGHSH and CDR2 is LQKENI.

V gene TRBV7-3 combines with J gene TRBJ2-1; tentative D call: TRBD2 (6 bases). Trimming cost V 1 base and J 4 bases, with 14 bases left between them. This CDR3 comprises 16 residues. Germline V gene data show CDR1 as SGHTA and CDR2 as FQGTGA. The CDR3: CASSLSPEGRYNEQFF. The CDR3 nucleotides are TGTGCCAGCAGCTTAAGTCCGGAGGGTCGATACAATGAGCAGTTCTTC.

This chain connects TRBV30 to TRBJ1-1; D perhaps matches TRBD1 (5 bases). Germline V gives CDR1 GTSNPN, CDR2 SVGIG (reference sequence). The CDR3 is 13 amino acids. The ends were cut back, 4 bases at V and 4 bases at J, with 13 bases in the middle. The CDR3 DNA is TGTGCCTGGAATCTGGGGCCGGGCACTGAAGCTTTCTTT. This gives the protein CAWNLGPGTEAFF.

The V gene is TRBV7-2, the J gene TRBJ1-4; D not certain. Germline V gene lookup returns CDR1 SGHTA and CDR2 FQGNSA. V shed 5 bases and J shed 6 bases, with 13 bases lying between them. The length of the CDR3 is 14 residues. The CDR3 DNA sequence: TGTGCCAGCAGCCCGGCCTGGACTGATGAAAAACTGTTTTTT. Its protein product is CASSPAWTDEKLFF.

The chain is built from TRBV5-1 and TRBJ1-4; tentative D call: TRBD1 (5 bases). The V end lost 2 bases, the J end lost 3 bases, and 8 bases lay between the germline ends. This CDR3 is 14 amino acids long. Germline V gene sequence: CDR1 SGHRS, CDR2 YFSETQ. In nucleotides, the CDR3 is TGCGCCAGCAGCTTTCAGGGTTCTAATGAAAAACTGTTTTTT. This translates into CASSFQGSNEKLFF.

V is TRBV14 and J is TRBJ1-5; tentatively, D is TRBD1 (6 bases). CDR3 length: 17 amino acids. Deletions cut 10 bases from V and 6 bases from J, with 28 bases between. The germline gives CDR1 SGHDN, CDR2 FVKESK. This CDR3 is CAIKGLKGEGLSQPQHF. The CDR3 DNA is TGTGCCATAAAAGGGCTAAAGGGGGAAGGTTTAAGTCAGCCCCAGCATTTT.

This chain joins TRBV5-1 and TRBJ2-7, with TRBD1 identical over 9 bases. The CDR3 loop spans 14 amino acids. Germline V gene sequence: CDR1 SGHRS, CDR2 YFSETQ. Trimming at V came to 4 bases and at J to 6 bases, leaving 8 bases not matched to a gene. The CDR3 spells CASSVRDRASEQYF. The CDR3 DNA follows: TGCGCCAGCAGCGTCCGGGACAGGGCTTCCGAGCAGTACTTC.